The T cell receptor (beta chain) under discussion was sequenced for a study of shared clonotypes between healthy human individuals. General study points: Blood was the sole source, and tissue repertoires probably differ.

The length of the CDR3 is 15 residues. CDR1 is SGHDN and CDR2 is FVKESK in the germline V gene. Losses at the gene ends were 0 bases for V and 11 bases for J; bases not matched to a gene: 9. Comment on this clone: Antigen specificity is unknown.

The method was immunoSEQ multiplex PCR; TCRdb's version includes in-frame clones alone and lacks a portion of them. This sample has about 2.4 million clones, with approximately 93% found just once. The rearrangement uses TRBV14 and TRBJ2-1; 8 bases agree with TRBD2. This clonotype was obtained from a man aged 18 to 30 in good health. Some clones in this sample may be carry-over from other donors' samples. The material sequenced was naive CD4+ T cells from PBMCs. Subset in this sample: CD45RA+ positively selected. In nucleotides, the CDR3 is TGTGCCAGCAGCCAAGATCGTGCAGCGGGAGCCAAGCAGTTCTTC. Amino acid sequence: CASSQDRAAGAKQFF.